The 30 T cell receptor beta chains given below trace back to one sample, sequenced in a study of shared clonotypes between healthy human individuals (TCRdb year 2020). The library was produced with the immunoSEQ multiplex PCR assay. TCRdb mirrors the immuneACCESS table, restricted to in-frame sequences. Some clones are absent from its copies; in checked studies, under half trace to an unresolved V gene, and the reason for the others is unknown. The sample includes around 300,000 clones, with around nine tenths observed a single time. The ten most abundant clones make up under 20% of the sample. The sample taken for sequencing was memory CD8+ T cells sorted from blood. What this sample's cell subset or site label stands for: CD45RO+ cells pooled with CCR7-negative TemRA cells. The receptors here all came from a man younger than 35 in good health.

This CDR3 is CASSFGGYTEAFF. DNA of the CDR3: TGTGCCAGCAGTTTTGGGGGTTACACTGAAGCTTTCTTT. The rearrangement joins TRBV28 to TRBJ1-1; D is perhaps TRBD1 (5 bases). The germline V gene encodes CDR1 MDHEN and CDR2 SYDVKM. There are 13 residues in the CDR3. Trimming left V 3 bases short and J 3 bases short, with 8 bases between.

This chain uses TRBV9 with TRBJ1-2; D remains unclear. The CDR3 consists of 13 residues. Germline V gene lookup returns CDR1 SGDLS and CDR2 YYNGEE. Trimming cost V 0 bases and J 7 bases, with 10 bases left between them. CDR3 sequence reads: CASSVVREIGYTF. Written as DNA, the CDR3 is TGTGCCAGCAGCGTAGTTCGGGAGATTGGCTACACCTTC.

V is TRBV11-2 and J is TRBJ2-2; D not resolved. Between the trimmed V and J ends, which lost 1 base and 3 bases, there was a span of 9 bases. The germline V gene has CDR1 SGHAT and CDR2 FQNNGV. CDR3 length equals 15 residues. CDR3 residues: CASSLVGKHTGELFF. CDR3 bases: TGTGCCAGCAGCTTAGTGGGCAAACACACCGGGGAGCTGTTTTTT. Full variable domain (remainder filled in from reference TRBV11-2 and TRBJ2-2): EAGVAQSPRYKIIEKRQSVAFWCNPISGHATLYWYQQILGQGPKLLIQFQNNGVVDDSQLPKDRFSAERLKGVDSTLKIQPAKLEDSAVYLCASSLVGKHTGELFFGEGSRLTVL.

CDR3 coding DNA: TGTGCCAGCAGCCAAGGGCTCCGGGACGGTTTCTACGAGCAGTACTTC. Translating it yields CASSQGLRDGFYEQYF. The chain employs TRBV14 and TRBJ2-7; D may match TRBD1 or TRBD2 (5 bases each). Trimming left V 1 base short and J 3 bases short, with 16 bases between. The CDR3 runs to 16 residues. CDR1 and CDR2 from the germline V gene are SGHDN and FVKESK.

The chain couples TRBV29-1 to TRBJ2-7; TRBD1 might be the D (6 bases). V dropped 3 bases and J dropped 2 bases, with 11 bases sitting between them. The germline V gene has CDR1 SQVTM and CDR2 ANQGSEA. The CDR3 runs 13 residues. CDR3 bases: TGCAGCGTTGAGTTGACAGGAGCCTACGAGCAGTACTTC. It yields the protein CSVELTGAYEQYF.

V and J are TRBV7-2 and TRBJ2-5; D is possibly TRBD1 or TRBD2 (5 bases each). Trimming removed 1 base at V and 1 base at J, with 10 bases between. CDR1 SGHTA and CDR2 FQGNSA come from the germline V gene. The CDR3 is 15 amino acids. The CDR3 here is CASSLDPGTQETQYF. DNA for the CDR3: TGTGCCAGCAGCTTAGATCCCGGGACCCAAGAGACCCAGTACTTC.

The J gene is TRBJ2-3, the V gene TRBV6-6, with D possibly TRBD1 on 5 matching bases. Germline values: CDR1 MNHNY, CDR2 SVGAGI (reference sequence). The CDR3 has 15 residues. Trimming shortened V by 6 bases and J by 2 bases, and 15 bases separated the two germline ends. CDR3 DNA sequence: TGTGCCAGCAGGCAATCAGGGCTCTCCACAGATACGCAGTATTTT. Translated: CASRQSGLSTDTQYF.

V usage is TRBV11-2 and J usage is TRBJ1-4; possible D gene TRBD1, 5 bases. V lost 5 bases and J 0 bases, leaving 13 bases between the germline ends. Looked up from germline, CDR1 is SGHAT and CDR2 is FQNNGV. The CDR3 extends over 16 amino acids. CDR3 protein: CASSPGEFATNEKLFF. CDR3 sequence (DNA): TGTGCCAGCAGCCCGGGGGAGTTTGCAACTAATGAAAAACTGTTTTTT.

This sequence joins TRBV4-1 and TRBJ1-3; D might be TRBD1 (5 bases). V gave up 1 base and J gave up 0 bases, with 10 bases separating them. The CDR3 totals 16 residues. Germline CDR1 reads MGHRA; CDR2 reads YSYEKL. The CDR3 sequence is CASSQVGGGSGNTIYF. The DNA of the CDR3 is TGCGCCAGCAGCCAAGTGGGCGGGGGCTCTGGAAACACCATATATTTT.

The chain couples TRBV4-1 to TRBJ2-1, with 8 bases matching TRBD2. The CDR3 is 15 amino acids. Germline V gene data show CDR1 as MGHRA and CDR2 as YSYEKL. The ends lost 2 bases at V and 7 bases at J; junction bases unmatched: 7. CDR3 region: CASSQFPGGPNEQFF. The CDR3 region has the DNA TGCGCCAGCAGCCAATTTCCGGGGGGGCCAAATGAGCAGTTCTTC.

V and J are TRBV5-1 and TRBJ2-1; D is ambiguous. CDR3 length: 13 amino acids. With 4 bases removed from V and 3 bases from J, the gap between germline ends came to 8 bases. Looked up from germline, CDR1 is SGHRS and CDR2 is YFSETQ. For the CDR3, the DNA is TGCGCCAGCAGCATGGACGGCTACAATGAGCAGTTCTTC. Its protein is CASSMDGYNEQFF.

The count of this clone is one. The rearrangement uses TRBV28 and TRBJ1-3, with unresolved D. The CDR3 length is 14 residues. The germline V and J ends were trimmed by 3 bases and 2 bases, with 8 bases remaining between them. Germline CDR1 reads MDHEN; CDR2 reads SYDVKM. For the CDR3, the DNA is TGTGCCAGCAGTTTTTGGCAGACTGGAAACACCATATATTTT. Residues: CASSFWQTGNTIYF.

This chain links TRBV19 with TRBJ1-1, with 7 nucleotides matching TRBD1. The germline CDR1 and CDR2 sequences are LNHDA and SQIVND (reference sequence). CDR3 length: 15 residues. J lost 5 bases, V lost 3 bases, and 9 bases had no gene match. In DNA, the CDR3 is TGTGCCAGTAGTATCAAGGGGGCTGGATGGACTGAAGCTTTCTTT. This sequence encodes CASSIKGAGWTEAFF.

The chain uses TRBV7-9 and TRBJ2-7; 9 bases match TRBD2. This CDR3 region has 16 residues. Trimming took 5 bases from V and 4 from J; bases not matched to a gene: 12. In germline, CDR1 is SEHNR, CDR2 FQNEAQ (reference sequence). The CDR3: CASSPGLGTSQYEQYF. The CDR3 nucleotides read TGTGCCAGCAGCCCGGGACTGGGGACTAGCCAATACGAGCAGTACTTC.

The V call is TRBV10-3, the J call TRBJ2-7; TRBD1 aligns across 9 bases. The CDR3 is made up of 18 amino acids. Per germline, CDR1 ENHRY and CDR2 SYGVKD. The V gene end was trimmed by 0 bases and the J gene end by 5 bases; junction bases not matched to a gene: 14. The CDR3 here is CAISESRPPGTGKNEQYF. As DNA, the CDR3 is TGTGCCATCAGTGAGTCGCGCCCCCCGGGGACAGGGAAGAACGAGCAGTACTTC.

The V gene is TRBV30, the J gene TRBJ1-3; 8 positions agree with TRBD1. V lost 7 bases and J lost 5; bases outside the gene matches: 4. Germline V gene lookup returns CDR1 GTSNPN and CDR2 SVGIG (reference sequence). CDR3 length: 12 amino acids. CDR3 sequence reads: CALDRERNTIYF. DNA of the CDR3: TGTGCCTTGGACAGGGAGAGAAACACCATATATTTT. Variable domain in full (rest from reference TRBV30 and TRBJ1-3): SQTIHQWPATLVQPVGSPLSLECTVEGTSNPNLYWYRQAAGRGLQLLFYSVGIGQISSEVPQNLSASRPQDRQFILSSKKLLLSDSGFYLCALDRERNTIYFGEGSWLTVV.

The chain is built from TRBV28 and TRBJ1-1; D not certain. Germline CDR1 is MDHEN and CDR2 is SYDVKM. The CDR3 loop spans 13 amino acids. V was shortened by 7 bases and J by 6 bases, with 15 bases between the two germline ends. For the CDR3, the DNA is TGTGCCAGCACCCCCCCGGAGGGCGCTGAAGCTTTCTTT. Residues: CASTPPEGAEAFF.

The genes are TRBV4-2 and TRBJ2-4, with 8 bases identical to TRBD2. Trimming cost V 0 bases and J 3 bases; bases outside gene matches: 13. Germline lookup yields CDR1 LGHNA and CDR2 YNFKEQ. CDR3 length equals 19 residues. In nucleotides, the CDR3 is TGTGCCAGCAGCCAAGATTCGCGGGGGGAACGGAAGGGCAAAAACATTCAGTACTTC. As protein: CASSQDSRGERKGKNIQYF.

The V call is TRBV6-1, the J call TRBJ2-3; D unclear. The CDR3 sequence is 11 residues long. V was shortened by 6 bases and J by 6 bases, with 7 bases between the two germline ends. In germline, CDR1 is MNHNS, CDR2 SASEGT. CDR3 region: CASSPFDTQYF. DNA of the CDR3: TGTGCCAGCAGCCCATTCGATACGCAGTATTTT.

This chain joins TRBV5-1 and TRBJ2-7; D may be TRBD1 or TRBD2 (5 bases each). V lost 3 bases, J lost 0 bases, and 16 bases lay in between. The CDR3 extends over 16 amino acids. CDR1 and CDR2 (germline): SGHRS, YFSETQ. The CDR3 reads CASSWIAGTDSYEQYF. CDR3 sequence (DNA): TGCGCCAGCAGCTGGATCGCCGGGACGGACTCCTACGAGCAGTACTTC.

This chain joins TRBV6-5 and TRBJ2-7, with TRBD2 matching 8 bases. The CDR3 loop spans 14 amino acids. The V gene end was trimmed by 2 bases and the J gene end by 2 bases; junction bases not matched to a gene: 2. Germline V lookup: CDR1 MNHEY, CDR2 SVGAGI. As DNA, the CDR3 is TGTGCCAGCAGTTACACTAGCGGAACCTACGAGCAGTACTTC. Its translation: CASSYTSGTYEQYF.

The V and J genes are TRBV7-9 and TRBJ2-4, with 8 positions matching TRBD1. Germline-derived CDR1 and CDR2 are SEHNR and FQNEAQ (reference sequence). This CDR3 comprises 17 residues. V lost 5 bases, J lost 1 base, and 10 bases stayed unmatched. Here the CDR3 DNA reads TGTGCCAGCAGCCTATCCAGGGGGCCCTCGGCCAAAAACATTCAGTACTTC. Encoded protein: CASSLSRGPSAKNIQYF.

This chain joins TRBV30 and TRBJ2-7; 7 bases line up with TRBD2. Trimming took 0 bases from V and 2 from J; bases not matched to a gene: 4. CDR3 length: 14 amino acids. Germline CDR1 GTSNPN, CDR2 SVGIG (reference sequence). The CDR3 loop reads CAWSVQAGPYEQYF. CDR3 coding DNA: TGTGCCTGGAGTGTGCAAGCGGGACCCTACGAGCAGTACTTC.

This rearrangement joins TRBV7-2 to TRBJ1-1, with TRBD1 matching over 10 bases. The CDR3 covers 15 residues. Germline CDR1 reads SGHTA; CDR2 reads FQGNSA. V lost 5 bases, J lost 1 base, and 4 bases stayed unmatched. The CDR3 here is CASSQGQGPNTEAFF. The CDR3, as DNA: TGTGCCAGCAGCCAGGGACAGGGGCCGAACACTGAAGCTTTCTTT.

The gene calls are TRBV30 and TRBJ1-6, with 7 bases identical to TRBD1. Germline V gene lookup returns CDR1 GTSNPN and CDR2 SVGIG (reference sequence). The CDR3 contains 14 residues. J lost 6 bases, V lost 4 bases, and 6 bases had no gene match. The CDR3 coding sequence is TGTGCCTGGATCCCCCGACAGGGTAATTCACCCCTCCACTTT. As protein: CAWIPRQGNSPLHF. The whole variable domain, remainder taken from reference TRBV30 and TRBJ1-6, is SQTIHQWPATLVQPVGSPLSLECTVEGTSNPNLYWYRQAAGRGLQLLFYSVGIGQISSEVPQNLSASRPQDRQFILSSKKLLLSDSGFYLCAWIPRQGNSPLHFGNGTRLTVT.

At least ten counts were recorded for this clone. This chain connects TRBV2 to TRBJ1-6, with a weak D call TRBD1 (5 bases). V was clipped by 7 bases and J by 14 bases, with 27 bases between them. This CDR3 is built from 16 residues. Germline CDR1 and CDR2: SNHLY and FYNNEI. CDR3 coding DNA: TGTGCCAGCATCCCTGAAGCCGGGGCGCATCTGGGAACCCTCCACTTT. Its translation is CASIPEAGAHLGTLHF.

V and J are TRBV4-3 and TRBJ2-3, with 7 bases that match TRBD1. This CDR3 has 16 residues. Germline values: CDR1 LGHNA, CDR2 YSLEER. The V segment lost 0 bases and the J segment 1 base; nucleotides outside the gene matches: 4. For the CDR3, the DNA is TGCGCCAGCAGCCAAGAGACAGGGTTACGCACAGATACGCAGTATTTT. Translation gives CASSQETGLRTDTQYF.

This CDR3 reads CASSLSEGIRDEQYF. In DNA, the CDR3 is TGTGCCAGCAGTTTATCGGAGGGAATCAGGGACGAGCAGTACTTC. The chain employs TRBV27 and TRBJ2-7, with D possibly TRBD2 on 6 matching bases. Germline V gene lookup returns CDR1 MNHEY and CDR2 SMNVEV (reference sequence). Trimming cost V 0 bases and J 5 bases, with 14 bases left between them. The CDR3 spans 15 residues.

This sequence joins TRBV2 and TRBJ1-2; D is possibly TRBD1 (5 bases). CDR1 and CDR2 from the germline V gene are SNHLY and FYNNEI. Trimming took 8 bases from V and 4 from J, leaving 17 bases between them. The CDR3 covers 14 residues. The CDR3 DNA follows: TGTGCCAGCCAGGAAGGGGATCTGTCCTATGGCTACACCTTC. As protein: CASQEGDLSYGYTF.

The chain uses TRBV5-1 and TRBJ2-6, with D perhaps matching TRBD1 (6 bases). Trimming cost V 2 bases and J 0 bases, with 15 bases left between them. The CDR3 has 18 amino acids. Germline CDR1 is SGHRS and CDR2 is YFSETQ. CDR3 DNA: TGCGCCAGCAGCTTATACAGGGTATTGAACTCTGGGGCCAACGTCCTGACTTTC. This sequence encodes CASSLYRVLNSGANVLTF.